The 25 T cell receptor beta chains below were found in one sample sequenced in a study of T cells in Graves' hyperthyroidism and ophthalmopathy. Researchers amplified the TCR beta CDR3 regions from RNA transcripts. The TCR CDR3 first-round RT-PCR relied on the HTBI primer set. TCRdb recomputed calls from the multiplex PCR reads with MiXCR, one row per CDR3 protein. The sample lists about half a million distinct CDR3 sequences; around 21% were seen once. The specimen was blood. The receptor set was obtained from a man aged 18-30 years with Graves' hyperthyroidism.

The chain has TRBV7-2 and TRBJ2-3, with a weak D call TRBD1 (5 bases). The CDR3 contains 16 residues. Looked up from germline, CDR1 is SGHTA and CDR2 is FQGNSA. V lost 0 bases, J lost 0 bases, and 10 bases lay in between. CDR3 DNA: TGTGCCAGCAGCTTAGCCCCGACAGCTAGCACAGATACGCAGTATTTT. This translates into CASSLAPTASTDTQYF.

This clonotype was counted ten times or more. This chain links TRBV12-5 with TRBJ1-1; D remains unclear. Germline V gene lookup returns CDR1 LGHNT and CDR2 FRNRAP. The CDR3 length is 11 residues. V lost 7 bases and J 2 bases, leaving 5 bases between the germline ends. The CDR3 nucleotides are TGTGCTAGTGCCCATAACACTGAAGCTTTCTTT. Translation: CASAHNTEAFF.

The chain carries TRBV20-1 and TRBJ1-1; unclear D gene. This CDR3 has 13 residues. Per germline, CDR1 DFQATT and CDR2 SNEGSKA (reference sequence). The germline V and J ends were trimmed by 1 base and 4 bases, with 10 bases remaining between them. The CDR3 region is CSARGPAATEAFF. CDR3 coding DNA: TGCAGTGCTAGAGGGCCGGCCGCCACTGAAGCTTTCTTT.

In nucleotides, the CDR3 is TGTGCCAGCAGCACAGACAGGGCGGCGCACGAGCAGTACTTC. Protein sequence: CASSTDRAAHEQYF. V usage is TRBV13 and J usage is TRBJ2-7; the match to TRBD1 covers 7 bases. CDR1 and CDR2 from the germline V gene are PRHDT and FYEKMQ (reference sequence). V shed 5 bases and J 5 bases; nucleotides not matched to a gene: 9. The CDR3 has 14 residues.

This clonotype was observed many times. This chain joins TRBV9 and TRBJ1-1; no clear D gene. The germline CDR1 and CDR2 sequences are SGDLS and YYNGEE. The CDR3 spans 14 residues. V gave up 4 bases and J gave up 1 base, with 11 bases separating them. For the CDR3, the DNA is TGTGCCAGCAGCCCCGGAGATGCGAACACTGAAGCTTTCTTT. Its translation: CASSPGDANTEAFF.

This clonotype appeared many times. The chain links TRBV12-3 or TRBV12-4 to TRBJ1-2; D remains unclear. Trimming pared 5 bases from V and 7 bases from J, leaving 14 bases between. This CDR3 is 13 amino acids long. CDR3 nucleotides: TGTGCCAGCAGTCCTCACTGGGCTAGTGGCTACACCTTC. Residues: CASSPHWASGYTF.

There are many counts of this clonotype. The chain recombines TRBV11-1 with TRBJ2-7; a possible D gene is TRBD2 (5 bases). Per the germline V gene, CDR1 is SGHAT and CDR2 is FQDESV (reference sequence). CDR3 length: 12 amino acids. V was shortened by 6 bases and J by 5 bases, with 11 bases between the two germline ends. The CDR3, as DNA: TGTGCCAGCAGTCCCCCCGGGGACGAGCAGTACTTC. This gives the protein CASSPPGDEQYF.

The genes are TRBV19 and TRBJ1-1, with unresolved D. Germline-derived CDR1 and CDR2 are LNHDA and SQIVND (reference sequence). This CDR3 comprises 14 residues. V shed 7 bases and J shed 0 bases, with 12 bases lying between them. CDR3 nucleotides: TGTGCCAGTACCCCGGACGGCGTGAACACTGAAGCTTTCTTT. As protein: CASTPDGVNTEAFF.

This chain joins TRBV12-3 or TRBV12-4 and TRBJ2-7; possible D gene TRBD1, 5 bases. CDR3 length: 15 residues. Trimming took 2 bases from V and 0 from J, leaving 11 bases between them. CDR3 in DNA: TGTGCCAGCAGTTTATCCCCGGACACCTCCTACGAGCAGTACTTC. This gives the protein CASSLSPDTSYEQYF.

There are many counts of this clonotype. J is TRBJ1-2 and V is TRBV29-1, with a weak D call TRBD1 (6 bases). CDR1 SQVTM and CDR2 ANQGSEA come from the germline V gene. V was cut by 6 bases and J by 8 bases, with 19 bases left in between. There are 13 residues in the CDR3. The CDR3 region is CSVERQGRLGYTF. The CDR3 coding sequence is TGCAGCGTCGAGAGGCAGGGGCGTTTAGGCTACACCTTC. Variable domain in full (rest from reference TRBV29-1 and TRBJ1-2): SAVISQKPSRDICQRGTSLTIQCQVDSQVTMMFWYRQQPGQSLTLIATANQGSEATYESGFVIDKFPISRPNLTFSTLTVSNMSPEDSSIYLCSVERQGRLGYTFGSGTRLTVV.

The table lists this clonotype with many counts. The J gene is TRBJ1-5, the V gene TRBV2, with no clear D. The CDR3 covers 14 residues. Germline loops: CDR1 SNHLY, CDR2 FYNNEI. V dropped 7 bases and J dropped 4 bases, with 14 bases sitting between them. CDR3 sequence (DNA): TGTGCCAGCACCTTGGGGAGGGTAAATCAGCCCCAGCATTTT. This codes for CASTLGRVNQPQHF.

This clonotype came up many times. This chain joins TRBV2 and TRBJ2-7; 8 bases are a match to TRBD1. CDR3 length: 14 amino acids. Per germline, CDR1 SNHLY and CDR2 FYNNEI. V trimming: 4 bases; J trimming: 7 bases; junction bases outside the gene matches: 9. Here the CDR3 reads CASSVRGREGEQYF. In DNA form, the CDR3 reads TGTGCCAGCAGTGTCAGGGGGCGGGAAGGGGAGCAGTACTTC.

The chain uses TRBV4-3 and TRBJ2-5, with D perhaps matching TRBD2 (6 bases). Germline CDR1 LGHNA, CDR2 YSLEER. The CDR3 is 18 amino acids. Trimming removed 0 bases at V and 4 bases at J, with 21 bases between. The CDR3 here is CASSQEPPGGLLGETQYF. CDR3 in DNA: TGCGCCAGCAGCCAAGAACCCCCAGGAGGGTTGCTTGGAGAGACCCAGTACTTC.

To note about this clonotype: A read error may produce the germline difference seen at one junction end. This chain uses TRBV6-1 with TRBJ1-1; D remains ambiguous. Germline CDR1 is MNHNS and CDR2 is SASEGT. The CDR3 is 11 amino acids. The CDR3 DNA is TGTGCCCGCAGGCTGAACACTGAAGCTTTCTTT. It encodes CARRLNTEAFF.

The CDR3 nucleotides are TGTGCCAGCAGCTTAGCGCCCCTGGAGACCCAGTACTTC. Translating gives CASSLAPLETQYF. The V call is TRBV7-9, the J call TRBJ2-5; no reliable D call. The CDR3 is 13 residues long. Deletions cut 0 bases from V and 5 bases from J, with 7 bases between. Per germline, CDR1 SEHNR and CDR2 FQNEAQ (reference sequence).

This clonotype has only one observation. The V gene is TRBV12-3 or TRBV12-4, the J gene TRBJ2-5; 7 nucleotides line up with TRBD1. CDR3 length equals 15 residues. Unmatched junction bases numbered 8, after V lost 6 bases and J lost 1 base. The CDR3 nucleotides read TGTGCCAGCAGCCGCGGACAGGCGATCCAAGAGACCCAGTACTTC. It translates to CASSRGQAIQETQYF.

A few counts support this clonotype. This chain joins TRBV13 and TRBJ2-7, with 7 bases that match TRBD1. V was pared by 4 bases and J by 2 bases, with 5 bases of the junction left unmatched. Germline V gene sequence: CDR1 PRHDT, CDR2 FYEKMQ (reference sequence). CDR3 length: 14 residues. The CDR3 DNA follows: TGTGCCAGCAGCTCTCGGACAGGCCCCTACGAGCAGTACTTC. This encodes CASSSRTGPYEQYF.

In this sample, this clonotype turned up a few times. V usage is TRBV27 and J usage is TRBJ2-7; D is possibly TRBD2 (5 bases). Per the germline V gene, CDR1 is MNHEY and CDR2 is SMNVEV (reference sequence). Trimming took off 1 base at V and 2 bases at J, with 15 bases between the two ends. There are 16 residues in the CDR3. The CDR3 DNA follows: TGTGCCAGCAGTTTATTAGCAGGAGGAGTCACCTACGAGCAGTACTTC. The encoded protein is CASSLLAGGVTYEQYF.

Ten or more counts support this clonotype. The J gene is TRBJ1-1, the V gene TRBV9; D may be TRBD1 (5 bases). The CDR3 has 16 amino acids. Germline CDR1 SGDLS, CDR2 YYNGEE. V lost 0 bases and J lost 0, with 12 bases in between. Written as DNA, the CDR3 is TGTGCCAGCAGCGTAGGTGAGGGGTACATGAACACTGAAGCTTTCTTT. It codes for CASSVGEGYMNTEAFF.

This chain joins TRBV27 and TRBJ2-5; 7 nucleotides align to TRBD1. The V segment lost 8 bases and the J segment 3 bases; nucleotides outside the gene matches: 6. Germline CDR1 and CDR2: MNHEY and SMNVEV (reference sequence). CDR3 length: 13 amino acids. CDR3 bases: TGTGCCAGCGCGCCCGACAGGGAAGAGACCCAGTACTTC. Translating gives CASAPDREETQYF.

The gene calls are TRBV19 and TRBJ1-1; TRBD1 matches at 9 bases. Germline CDR1 reads LNHDA; CDR2 reads SQIVND (reference sequence). The V segment lost 5 bases and the J segment 0 bases; nucleotides outside the gene matches: 4. The CDR3 spans 15 residues. As DNA, the CDR3 is TGTGCCAGTAGTGAGGACAGGGGAATGAACACTGAAGCTTTCTTT. It yields the protein CASSEDRGMNTEAFF.

This clonotype was seen many times. V and J are TRBV12-3 or TRBV12-4 and TRBJ1-2, with TRBD1 matching over 10 bases. The CDR3 contains 14 residues. V lost 6 bases, J lost 10 bases, and 11 bases stayed unmatched. CDR3 in amino acids: CASRGGQGKKDYTF. In DNA, the CDR3 is TGTGCCAGCAGGGGGGGACAGGGGAAAAAAGACTACACCTTC.

This clonotype showed up just a few times. This sequence joins TRBV11-2 and TRBJ1-3; D remains unclear. The germline V gene has CDR1 SGHAT and CDR2 FQNNGV. V lost 4 bases and J lost 4, with 11 bases in between. The CDR3 contains 14 residues. DNA for the CDR3: TGTGCCAGCAGCTATGGAAATAGGGGAAACACCATATATTTT. Translating gives CASSYGNRGNTIYF.

The rearrangement uses TRBV5-1 and TRBJ1-2; unclear D gene. Germline CDR1 reads SGHRS; CDR2 reads YFSETQ. Trimming left V 4 bases short and J 7 bases short, with 20 bases between. The CDR3 consists of 15 residues. CDR3 loop: CASSLGPGSLFGYTF. The CDR3 nucleotides are TGCGCCAGCAGCCTTGGTCCGGGGAGCCTTTTTGGCTACACCTTC.

This clonotype occurred many times. This chain links TRBV5-1 with TRBJ2-5; 8 positions agree with TRBD1. This CDR3 comprises 15 residues. Germline V gene sequence: CDR1 SGHRS, CDR2 YFSETQ. Losses at the gene ends were 6 bases for V and 5 bases for J; bases not matched to a gene: 12. In nucleotides, the CDR3 is TGCGCCAGCAACAAGCTAACAGGGGGGCAGGAGACCCAGTACTTC. This gives the protein CASNKLTGGQETQYF. The full variable domain, its missing parts supplied by reference TRBV5-1 and TRBJ2-5, is KAGVTQTPRYLIKTRGQQVTLSCSPISGHRSVSWYQQTPGQGLQFLFEYFSETQRNKGNFPGRFSGRQFSNSRSEMNVSTLELGDSALYLCASNKLTGGQETQYFGPGTRLLVL.